The rows below give T cell receptor beta chains drawn from one sample of a study of circulating and synovial CD4+ cells in juvenile arthritis. Repertoires were generated with immunoSEQ multiplex PCR, while TCRdb's copy carries only in-frame clones and drops some. Of tens of thousands of clones listed, about 95% are singletons. The sequencing input was CD4+ T cells from blood. These receptors all come from a human donor with juvenile idiopathic arthritis. The CDR3 runs from the conserved cysteine through the conserved F or W. The D gene is left open where the match is weak. Rows may omit the clone size; those that give it use once, few, many or a size class.

size	D	J	V	DNA	CDR3
.	.	TRBJ2-7	TRBV7-2	TGTGCCAGCAGCTTAGCGGAGATCGAGCAGTACTTC	CASSLAEIEQYF
.	.	TRBJ2-5	TRBV9	TGTGCCAGCAGCGTACAATACCAAGAGACCCAGTACTTC	CASSVQYQETQYF
.	.	TRBJ1-5	TRBV28	TGTGCCAGCAGTTTATGGGACACCAATCAGCCCCAGCATTTT	CASSLWDTNQPQHF
.	TRBD2	TRBJ2-7	TRBV6-1	TGTGCCAGCAGACGACTAGCGGGAGGTTACGAGCAGTACTTC	CASRRLAGGYEQYF
.	.	TRBJ2-1	TRBV9	TGTGCCAGCAGCGTAGCAGACTACAATGAGCAGTTCTTC	CASSVADYNEQFF
.	.	TRBJ2-5	TRBV5-1	TGCGCCAGCAGCTTGGCCGTAGCTGAAGAGACCCAGTACTTC	CASSLAVAEETQYF
.	.	TRBJ2-3	TRBV9	TGTGCCAGCAGCCGGGAGAGCACAGATACGCAGTATTTT	CASSRESTDTQYF
.	.	TRBJ2-2	TRBV7-9	TGTGCCAGCAGCTTCGACACCGGGGAGCTGTTTTTT	CASSFDTGELFF
once	TRBD2	TRBJ2-7	TRBV4-1	TGCGCCAGCAGCCAGGTCATAGCGGGAGCCGTCTACGAGCAGTACTTC	CASSQVIAGAVYEQYF
.	TRBD1	TRBJ1-2	TRBV29-1	TGCAGCGTAGGGACAGGGGGCGCGGATGGCTACACCTTC	CSVGTGGADGYTF
.	TRBD1	TRBJ2-7	TRBV28	TGTGCCAGCACGTCGAGGGGGCTGTACGAGCAGTACTTC	CASTSRGLYEQYF
.	TRBD2	TRBJ2-5	TRBV11-3	TGTGCCAGCAGCAAACTAGCGGGGGGGACCCAGTACTTC	CASSKLAGGTQYF
.	TRBD2	TRBJ2-7	TRBV28	TGTGCCAGCAGCCGGGGGGGATCAGGCTACGAGCAGTACTTC	CASSRGGSGYEQYF
.	TRBD1	TRBJ1-5	TRBV7-2	TGTGCCAGCAGCCTCCTCACAGGGGGGAGTCAGCCCCAGCATTTT	CASSLLTGGSQPQHF
.	.	TRBJ1-2	TRBV2	TGTGCCAGCAGTGAAGCGTCCGGTAACTATGGCTACACCTTC	CASSEASGNYGYTF
.	.	TRBJ2-1	TRBV6-5	TGTGCCAGCAGTAGGGGACACTACAATGAGCAGTTCTTC	CASSRGHYNEQFF
.	TRBD2	TRBJ2-4	TRBV2	TGTGCCAGCAGGGGGGGGTCTTCTCTAGCCAAAAACATTCAGTACTTC	CASRGGSSLAKNIQYF
.	TRBD2	TRBJ2-5	TRBV6-6	TGTGCCAGCAGTTACCCTAGCGGGACAAGGGAGGAGACCCAGTACTTC	CASSYPSGTREETQYF